The 32 T cell receptor beta chains presented below share a single source sample, sequenced in a study of blood T cell repertoires in COVID-19. Repertoires were generated with immunoSEQ multiplex PCR, while TCRdb's copy carries only in-frame clones and drops some. The top ten clones hold 3.4% of a sample with 200,000 to 300,000 clones, about four fifths of them seen once. The sample comprised peripheral blood. These receptors were collected from a woman younger than 30 with acute or convalescent COVID-19.

This clone was recorded once. The rearrangement uses TRBV5-5 and TRBJ1-5; D possibly corresponds to TRBD1 (6 bases). The CDR3 length is 14 residues. Germline CDR1 and CDR2: SGHKS and YYEKEE (reference sequence). The V gene lost 4 bases and the J gene lost 6 bases, with 14 bases spanning the gap. The CDR3 sequence: CASSLADSLQPQHF. CDR3 nucleotide sequence: TGTGCCAGCAGCCTAGCGGACAGCCTTCAGCCCCAGCATTTT.

This clone has just one count. The V and J genes are TRBV9 and TRBJ1-5; D call uncertain. Germline lookup yields CDR1 SGDLS and CDR2 YYNGEE. V was clipped by 0 bases and J by 2 bases, with 9 bases between them. CDR3 length: 15 amino acids. The CDR3 loop is CASSVVTAGNQPQHF. CDR3 nucleotides: TGTGCCAGCAGCGTAGTAACAGCGGGCAATCAGCCCCAGCATTTT.

The CDR3 loop is CASSPVPVSEAFF. CDR3 nucleotide sequence: TGCGCCAGCAGCCCCGTCCCGGTTAGTGAAGCTTTCTTT. This chain connects TRBV5-1 to TRBJ1-1; D not resolved. The CDR3 loop spans 13 amino acids. From germline, CDR1 is SGHRS and CDR2 YFSETQ. The V end lost 4 bases, the J end lost 7 bases, and 14 bases lay between the germline ends. The variable domain in full, with the rest retrieved from reference TRBV5-1 and TRBJ1-1, is KAGVTQTPRYLIKTRGQQVTLSCSPISGHRSVSWYQQTPGQGLQFLFEYFSETQRNKGNFPGRFSGRQFSNSRSEMNVSTLELGDSALYLCASSPVPVSEAFFGQGTRLTVV.

The chain recombines TRBV6-5 with TRBJ1-1; 7 bases align to TRBD1. Unmatched junction bases numbered 7, after V lost 2 bases and J lost 4 bases. Per the germline V gene, CDR1 is MNHEY and CDR2 is SVGAGI. The CDR3 length is 15 residues. The chain's CDR3 is CASSYATGVITEAFF. The CDR3 bases are TGTGCCAGCAGTTACGCAACAGGGGTTATCACTGAAGCTTTCTTT.

The V call is TRBV9, the J call TRBJ2-5; possible D gene TRBD2, 6 bases. CDR3 length: 15 amino acids. Trimming removed 3 bases at V and 3 bases at J, with 15 bases between. Germline V gives CDR1 SGDLS, CDR2 YYNGEE. The CDR3 is CASSATPAGKETQYF. In nucleotides, the CDR3 is TGTGCCAGCAGCGCGACCCCTGCGGGAAAAGAGACCCAGTACTTC.

The rearrangement uses TRBV28 and TRBJ1-1; maybe TRBD1 (5 bases). The V gene's germline CDR1 is MDHEN and CDR2 SYDVKM. Trimming left V 3 bases short and J 0 bases short, with 14 bases between. This CDR3 has 16 amino acids. CDR3 nucleotide sequence: TGTGCCAGCAGTTTGGAGGGGCGGGAGATGAACACTGAAGCTTTCTTT. It specifies CASSLEGREMNTEAFF.

The V gene is TRBV2, the J gene TRBJ2-7; TRBD2 matches 7 bases. The CDR3 is 17 residues long. The V gene's germline CDR1 is SNHLY and CDR2 FYNNEI. The J segment lost 0 bases and the V segment lost 1 base, leaving 9 bases of the junction unmatched. This CDR3 reads CASSEGLLAGSSYEQYF. The CDR3 coding sequence is TGTGCCAGCAGTGAAGGTCTGTTAGCGGGCAGCTCCTACGAGCAGTACTTC. The variable domain in full, with the rest retrieved from reference TRBV2 and TRBJ2-7, is EPEVTQTPSHQVTQMGQEVILRCVPISNHLYFYWYRQILGQKVEFLVSFYNNEISEKSEIFDDQFSVERPDGSNFTLKIRSTKLEDSAMYFCASSEGLLAGSSYEQYFGPGTRLTVT.

This clone came up a few times. The V gene is TRBV28, the J gene TRBJ2-7; weak D call: TRBD1 (6 bases). In germline, CDR1 is MDHEN, CDR2 SYDVKM. The V end lost 6 bases, the J end lost 3 bases, and 12 bases lay between the germline ends. This CDR3 contains 13 residues. The CDR3 coding sequence is TGTGCCAGCAGATCGCAGGGGATCTACGAGCAGTACTTC. Its protein is CASRSQGIYEQYF.

The chain has TRBV18 and TRBJ1-2; D perhaps matches TRBD1 (6 bases). This CDR3 comprises 14 residues. In germline, CDR1 is KGHSH, CDR2 LQKENI. Trimming left V 3 bases short and J 5 bases short, with 13 bases between. The CDR3 protein is CASSPRQELYGYTF. In nucleotides, the CDR3 is TGTGCCAGCTCACCTCGACAGGAGCTATATGGCTACACCTTC. Supplemented by reference TRBV18 and TRBJ1-2, the full variable domain reads NAGVMQNPRHLVRRRGQEARLRCSPMKGHSHVYWYRQLPEEGLKFMVYLQKENIIDESGMPKERFSAEFPKEGPSILRIQQVVRGDSAAYFCASSPRQELYGYTFGSGTRLTVV.

The V call is TRBV9, the J call TRBJ1-4; no clear D. Germline loops: CDR1 SGDLS, CDR2 YYNGEE. Trimming shortened V by 3 bases and J by 7 bases, and 16 bases separated the two germline ends. CDR3 length: 15 amino acids. The CDR3 DNA follows: TGTGCCAGCAGCGAAAATGCTCCGGGGTCTGAAAAACTGTTTTTT. This sequence encodes CASSENAPGSEKLFF.

This clone has only one observation. The chain carries TRBV6-4 and TRBJ1-2, with a tentative D call TRBD1 (6 bases). This CDR3 comprises 14 residues. Trimming left V 3 bases short and J 5 bases short, with 13 bases between. Germline loops: CDR1 MRHNA, CDR2 SNTAGT. CDR3 sequence (DNA): TGTGCCAGCAGTGAAGGCGGGGGGCCTTATGGCTACACCTTC. Translating it yields CASSEGGGPYGYTF.

This chain joins TRBV27 and TRBJ1-2; the D is unclear. V was pared by 0 bases and J by 2 bases, with 7 bases between. The CDR3 sequence is 14 residues long. CDR1 and CDR2 (germline): MNHEY, SMNVEV (reference sequence). The CDR3 DNA sequence: TGTGCCAGCAGTTTATCGGGAGGGAACTATGGCTACACCTTC. Translated: CASSLSGGNYGYTF.

This chain connects TRBV7-6 to TRBJ1-2, with D tentatively TRBD1 (6 bases). Germline V gene sequence: CDR1 SGHVS, CDR2 FNYEAQ. Trimming pared 5 bases from V and 5 bases from J, leaving 18 bases between. CDR3 length equals 15 residues. The CDR3 DNA sequence: TGTGCCAGCAGCCTGGAAACCACAGGGTTGTATGGCTACACCTTC. Its protein product is CASSLETTGLYGYTF.

The V call is TRBV15, the J call TRBJ2-7, with 9 bases identical to TRBD2. V shed 3 bases and J 5 bases; nucleotides not matched to a gene: 5. This CDR3 has 14 residues. Germline-derived CDR1 and CDR2 are LNHNV and YYDKDF (reference sequence). The chain's CDR3 is CATSRVAGVNEQYF. In DNA, the CDR3 is TGTGCCACCAGCAGGGTAGCGGGAGTTAACGAGCAGTACTTC.

This chain links TRBV14 with TRBJ1-2; 7 bases match TRBD1. Germline CDR1 reads SGHDN; CDR2 reads FVKESK. The CDR3 spans 13 residues. The V segment lost 6 bases and the J segment 7 bases; nucleotides outside the gene matches: 8. The CDR3 DNA is TGTGCCAGCAGAGACAGGGTTGAGCCTGGCTACACCTTC. Translation: CASRDRVEPGYTF.

The chain employs TRBV28 and TRBJ2-1; TRBD2 agrees at 11 bases. Germline lookup yields CDR1 MDHEN and CDR2 SYDVKM. The length of the CDR3 is 17 residues. Losses at the gene ends were 2 bases for V and 4 bases for J; bases not matched to a gene: 7. CDR3 sequence: CASSLGYRTSGYNEQFF. CDR3 in DNA: TGTGCCAGCAGTTTAGGGTACAGGACTAGCGGGTACAATGAGCAGTTCTTC. Combining the CDR3 with reference TRBV28 and TRBJ2-1 gives the whole variable domain DVKVTQSSRYLVKRTGEKVFLECVQDMDHENMFWYRQDPGLGLRLIYFSYDVKMKEKGDIPEGYSVSREKKERFSLILESASTNQTSMYLCASSLGYRTSGYNEQFFGPGTRLTVL.

This chain connects TRBV11-2 to TRBJ1-2; 9 positions agree with TRBD1. This CDR3 is 15 amino acids long. The V segment lost 5 bases and the J segment 8 bases; nucleotides outside the gene matches: 12. The germline V gene encodes CDR1 SGHAT and CDR2 FQNNGV. The CDR3 DNA sequence: TGTGCCAGCAGCAAACCGGGACAGGGCCCCGTAGGCTACACCTTC. Its protein product is CASSKPGQGPVGYTF.

The V call is TRBV7-9, the J call TRBJ2-1, with D unclear. CDR1 is SEHNR, CDR2 FQNEAQ, per germline (reference sequence). The CDR3 has 14 residues. V gave up 2 bases and J gave up 4 bases, with 9 bases separating them. Here the CDR3 reads CASSLLSRYNEQFF. CDR3 DNA sequence: TGTGCCAGCAGCTTACTCAGCAGGTACAATGAGCAGTTCTTC.

The chain combines TRBV2 with TRBJ2-7, with D tentatively TRBD1 (6 bases). The CDR3 has 15 amino acids. Germline CDR1 SNHLY, CDR2 FYNNEI. Deletions cut 7 bases from V and 1 base from J, with 17 bases between. CDR3 amino acids: CASIRGQGLSYEQYF. CDR3 bases: TGTGCCAGCATAAGGGGACAAGGCTTGTCCTACGAGCAGTACTTC.

The chain employs TRBV18 and TRBJ1-4; D call uncertain. Germline V lookup: CDR1 KGHSH, CDR2 LQKENI. V was pared by 2 bases and J by 0 bases, with 7 bases between. This CDR3 is built from 15 residues. The CDR3 region is CASSPARTTNEKLFF. The CDR3 nucleotides are TGTGCCAGCTCACCAGCCAGAACAACTAATGAAAAACTGTTTTTT.

The chain links TRBV2 to TRBJ1-4; D perhaps matches TRBD1 (5 bases). Per the germline V gene, CDR1 is SNHLY and CDR2 is FYNNEI. The CDR3 loop spans 13 amino acids. Trimming stripped 10 bases from V and 8 bases from J, with 17 bases between. CDR3 in amino acids: CATGGGAREKLFF. CDR3 DNA: TGTGCCACAGGCGGGGGAGCTAGGGAAAAACTGTTTTTT.

A remark on this clone: The same CDR3 also results from other DNA sequences found in this sample. The chain uses TRBV11-2 and TRBJ2-7; 8 bases agree with TRBD1. This CDR3 has 12 residues. In germline, CDR1 is SGHAT, CDR2 FQNNGV. V lost 8 bases and J lost 5; bases outside the gene matches: 5. CDR3 region: CASGQGYDEQYF. Here the CDR3 DNA reads TGTGCCAGCGGACAGGGTTACGACGAGCAGTACTTC.

The CDR3 sequence: CASSGRLAGFQETQYF. CDR3 nucleotide sequence: TGCGCCAGCAGCGGCCGACTAGCGGGATTCCAAGAGACCCAGTACTTC. V is TRBV5-1 and J is TRBJ2-5, with 11 bases identical to TRBD2. This CDR3 comprises 16 residues. Germline-derived CDR1 and CDR2 are SGHRS and YFSETQ. Trimming at V came to 4 bases and at J to 1 base, leaving 6 bases not matched to a gene.

V gene TRBV18 combines with J gene TRBJ2-7; D is possibly TRBD2 (5 bases). V shed 2 bases and J shed 1 base, with 12 bases lying between them. The germline V gene encodes CDR1 KGHSH and CDR2 LQKENI. CDR3 length: 15 amino acids. Written as DNA, the CDR3 is TGTGCCAGCTCACCATATCCTGAGGGATCCTACGAGCAGTACTTC. It yields the protein CASSPYPEGSYEQYF.

The chain uses TRBV4-1 and TRBJ2-7; TRBD1 agrees at 7 bases. The CDR3 is made up of 16 amino acids. Germline CDR1 MGHRA, CDR2 YSYEKL. Trimming at V came to 4 bases and at J to 1 base, leaving 10 bases not matched to a gene. For the CDR3, the DNA is TGCGCCAGCAGCCCAACGGGGACAGTTCGATCCTACGAGCAGTACTTC. It encodes CASSPTGTVRSYEQYF.

This chain uses TRBV6-2 or TRBV6-3 with TRBJ2-7, with 7 bases aligning to TRBD1. This CDR3 has 12 amino acids. Trimming took 5 bases from V and 6 from J; bases not matched to a gene: 4. The germline CDR1 and CDR2 sequences are MNHEY and SVGEGT. The CDR3 DNA follows: TGTGCCAGCAGTGACCCAGGGGGCGAGCAGTACTTC. This codes for CASSDPGGEQYF.

The chain has TRBV7-2 and TRBJ2-5; 11 bases map to TRBD2. Germline trimming cut 4 bases from V and 0 bases from J; bases unmatched to any gene: 10. The CDR3 has 18 amino acids. CDR1 is SGHTA, CDR2 FQGNSA, per germline. CDR3 amino acids: CASSSGLAAISYQETQYF. CDR3 nucleotides: TGTGCCAGCAGCTCGGGACTAGCGGCAATTTCATACCAAGAGACCCAGTACTTC.

CDR3 sequence (DNA): TGTGCCAGCAGCCTCTCATGGCGAACAGTGAACACTGAAGCTTTCTTT. Encoded protein: CASSLSWRTVNTEAFF. The rearrangement uses TRBV7-2 and TRBJ1-1; D call uncertain. V shed 5 bases and J shed 0 bases, with 16 bases lying between them. The CDR3 is 16 amino acids. Per the germline V gene, CDR1 is SGHTA and CDR2 is FQGNSA.

This clone has only a few counts. CDR3 in amino acids: CASSLTSFSYEQYF. CDR3 nucleotide sequence: TGTGCCAGCAGCCTAACTAGCTTTTCCTACGAGCAGTACTTC. V usage is TRBV14 and J usage is TRBJ2-7; perhaps TRBD2 as D (6 bases). CDR1 SGHDN and CDR2 FVKESK come from the germline V gene. Trimming removed 4 bases from V and 1 base from J, with 11 bases in between. The CDR3 is made up of 14 amino acids.

The genes are TRBV2 and TRBJ2-7, with 10 nucleotides matching TRBD2. With 1 base clipped from V and 1 base from J, the junction kept 4 bases outside the gene matches. CDR3 size: 16 residues. Germline lookup yields CDR1 SNHLY and CDR2 FYNNEI. This CDR3 reads CASSEGASGSSYEQYF. As DNA, the CDR3 is TGTGCCAGCAGTGAAGGGGCTAGCGGGAGTTCCTACGAGCAGTACTTC.

V gene TRBV5-5 combines with J gene TRBJ2-5; D is undetermined. Trimming shortened V by 4 bases and J by 1 base, and 8 bases separated the two germline ends. The CDR3 sequence is 13 residues long. Germline CDR1 SGHKS, CDR2 YYEKEE (reference sequence). Here the CDR3 reads CASSIDTQETQYF. The CDR3 DNA sequence: TGTGCCAGCAGCATCGACACCCAAGAGACCCAGTACTTC.

This sequence joins TRBV7-2 and TRBJ2-3; TRBD2 aligns across 12 bases. This CDR3 region has 15 residues. Trimming took 1 base from V and 6 from J; bases not matched to a gene: 2. Germline V gene data show CDR1 as SGHTA and CDR2 as FQGNSA. This CDR3 reads CASSLVTSGRDTQYF. The CDR3 region has the DNA TGTGCCAGCAGCTTAGTAACTAGCGGGAGGGATACGCAGTATTTT.